These T cell receptor beta chains were read from a single sample in a study of CD8 T cells in ankylosing spondylitis. Via MiXCR, TCRdb re-called the 5' RACE reads, giving one row per CDR3 protein. The sample gives approximately 220,000 distinct CDR3 sequences, 10% of which show up once; about a fifth is in the top ten. Sequences were obtained from blood, either unsorted or a sorted T cell fraction (not recorded which). All receptors come from a male donor with ankylosing spondylitis or in good health (not recorded which). CDR3s leave out the opening cysteine and the closing phenylalanine or tryptophan.

>TRBV4-2|TRBJ2-7
ASSQDGGEQY
>TRBV3-1|TRBJ1-1
ASSQGKGGSTEAF
>TRBV11-2|TRBJ2-3
ASSQALAGRSGQY
>TRBV3-1|TRBJ2-2
ASSRRGSGELF
>TRBV5-1|TRBJ1-6
ASSGPGTGNNSSLH
>TRBV28|TRBJ1-6
ASWAGQGTNSPLH
>TRBV12-3/TRBV12-4|TRBJ1-6
ASTTANNSPLH
>TRBV3-1|TRBJ1-1
ASSLSSTGNTEAF
>TRBV19|TRBJ2-7
ASSRDLGISYEQY
>TRBV7-2|TRBJ2-2
ASNRPFTGELF
>TRBV7-9|TRBJ2-3
ASSRPGQGVDTQY
>TRBV7-9|TRBJ2-5
ASSLGTNQETQY
>TRBV7-2|TRBJ2-7
ASSLVTGNEQY
>TRBV2|TRBJ2-2
ASSEDRGGYGELF
>TRBV7-9|TRBJ2-3
ASSSRSGLPTDTQY
>TRBV7-3|TRBJ2-4
ASSFSGGMRDIQY
>TRBV7-2|TRBJ2-1
ASSLALGLAMEQF
>TRBV7-9|TRBJ2-2
ASRPGQGSTGELF
>TRBV6-1|TRBJ1-2
ASRPHPRQAWNYGYT
>TRBV3-1|TRBJ2-7
ASSLRQGSVGEQY
>TRBV11-2|TRBJ1-1
AGGTGGGEAF
>TRBV28|TRBJ2-7
ASLSGGGSGGYEQY
>TRBV18|TRBJ1-2
ASSPEEAGYGYT
>TRBV7-2|TRBJ2-7
ASSLSVGMEY
>TRBV28|TRBJ2-7
ASSSTFGAGETYEQY
>TRBV29-1|TRBJ1-2
SVGQGNYGYT
>TRBV7-7|TRBJ2-7
ASSPDGYEQY
>TRBV7-2|TRBJ2-3
ASSLGARGVDTQY
>TRBV18|TRBJ2-7
ASSGAGYEQY
>TRBV7-2|TRBJ2-1
ASSLSPYNEQF
>TRBV5-4|TRBJ1-4
ASSAGQGSEKLF
>TRBV18|TRBJ2-2
ASSRDRRNTGELF
>TRBV24-1|TRBJ2-1
AASDLREGTSGASSYNEQF
>TRBV11-2|TRBJ2-4
ASSRAGFDSSKNIQY
>TRBV5-1|TRBJ1-1
ASRGTGVAEAF